Here is one T cell receptor (beta chain) with its context. Many counts were recorded for this clonotype. The target of this receptor is not known. No base quality information exists; no much larger clone differs at one position. This record comes from a study of spatial heterogeneity in lung cancer (dated by TCRdb to between 2018 and 2021). With regard to the full study: The donors were around 69 patients from the lung TRACERx cohort who had early-stage, untreated non-small cell lung cancer. Follow-up PBMC samples were sequenced whenever available, with a median time to follow-up of approximately 23 months after resection. Beta-chain transcripts were consistently detected in greater numbers than alpha-chain transcripts, which likely reflects a higher abundance of beta-chain transcripts. In the raw uncorrected reads, each unique combination of TCR and UMI appeared on average more than ten times. TCR alpha and beta repertoires were quantitatively compared across multiple tumor regions, matched nontumor lung and blood in non-small cell lung cancer. TCR repertoire features were related to nonsynonymous mutation counts determined by whole-exome sequencing of tumor tissue. Both alpha and beta chains were TCR-sequenced in samples taken at surgery, namely 220 tumor regions, around 70 matched nontumor lung samples and 50 to 60 PBMC samples.

Taken from cysteine to phenylalanine, the CDR3 has 16 residues. Left in the record is the CDR3 DNA by itself, 48 bases read in frame from the first base. Looking up the germline V gene (reference sequence) yields CDR1 LGHDT and CDR2 YNNKEL. Trimming removed 1 base from V and 2 bases from J, leaving 15 bases between the germline ends. What the work shows at the level of the full study, not this receptor alone: Only 15 or so patients were included in the comparisons of baseline and follow-up blood repertoires. Confirming at a functional level the hypothesis that regional TCRs recognize regional mutations was considered to require additional single-cell paired TCR alpha and beta sequencing. Ubiquitous expanded tumor TCRs showed up in blood more often at tumor resection than at routine follow-up.

Libraries were made using 5' RACE. Sequencing was carried out with a NextSeq 500. The TCR library protocol attached a unique molecular identifier to each TCR cDNA molecule to allow correction of PCR and sequencing errors. The authors' analysis ran thus. TCR identification, UMI-based error correction and CDR3 extraction were all carried out with Decombinator tools. TCRs above a frequency of 2 per 1,000, corresponding to the top 1% of the tumor frequency distribution, were defined as expanded. Renyi diversity was computed with the R vegan package after each repertoire had been subsampled 100 times to 5,000 TCRs. CDR3 similarity networks were built from amino acid triplet string-kernel similarity, connecting CDR3s with pairwise similarity above 0.82. TCRdb reprocessing: public reads trimmed at Q25 with fastp, clones called with MiXCR, in-frame beta chains kept. Identical CDR3 proteins give one entry, which carries the most common genes and DNA. The V and J calls follow TCRdb's processing rather than the paper's. Here the sample has some 120,000 distinct CDR3 sequences; 9% to 15% occur a single time. The ten largest clones represent roughly 15% of the sample.

The time point label corresponds to: blood at routine non-recurrence follow-up after resection. TCR sequencing used whole RNA extracted from tumor and nontumor lung tissue, or from cryopreserved PBMC samples, without cell sorting. A patient was chosen for TCR sequencing only when enough RNA was available from at least two tumor regions. The V and J genes are TRBV3-1 and TRBJ2-7, with the D gene not clear enough to name. This clonotype was obtained from a male donor with early-stage non-small cell lung cancer. Here the sequenced sample was PBMCs, taken at follow-up. The nucleotides read TGTGCCAGCAGCCAAGCAGGTCATATTAGGGCCTACGAGCAGTACTTC. It specifies CASSQAGHIRAYEQYF.